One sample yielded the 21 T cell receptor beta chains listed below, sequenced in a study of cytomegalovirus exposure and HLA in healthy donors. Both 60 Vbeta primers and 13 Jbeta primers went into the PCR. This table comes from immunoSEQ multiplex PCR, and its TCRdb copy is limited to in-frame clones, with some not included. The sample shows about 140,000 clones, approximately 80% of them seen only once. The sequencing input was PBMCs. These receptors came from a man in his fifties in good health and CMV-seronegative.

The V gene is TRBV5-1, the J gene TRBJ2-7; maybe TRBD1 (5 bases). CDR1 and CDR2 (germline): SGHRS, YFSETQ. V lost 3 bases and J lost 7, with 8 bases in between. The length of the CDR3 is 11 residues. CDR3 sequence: CASSSTVEQYF. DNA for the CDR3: TGCGCCAGCAGCTCGACAGTTGAGCAGTACTTC.

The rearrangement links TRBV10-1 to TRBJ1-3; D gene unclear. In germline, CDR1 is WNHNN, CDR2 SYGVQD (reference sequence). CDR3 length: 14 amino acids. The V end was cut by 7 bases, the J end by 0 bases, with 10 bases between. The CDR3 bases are TGCGCCAGCACCGACGGGAGCTCTGGAAACACCATATATTTT. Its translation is CASTDGSSGNTIYF.

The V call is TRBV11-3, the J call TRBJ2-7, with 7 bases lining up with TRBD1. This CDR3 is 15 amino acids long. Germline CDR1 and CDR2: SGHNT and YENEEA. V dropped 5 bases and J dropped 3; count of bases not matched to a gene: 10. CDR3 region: CASSLLGTAVYEQYF. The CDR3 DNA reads TGTGCCAGCAGCCTCTTAGGGACAGCCGTCTACGAGCAGTACTTC.

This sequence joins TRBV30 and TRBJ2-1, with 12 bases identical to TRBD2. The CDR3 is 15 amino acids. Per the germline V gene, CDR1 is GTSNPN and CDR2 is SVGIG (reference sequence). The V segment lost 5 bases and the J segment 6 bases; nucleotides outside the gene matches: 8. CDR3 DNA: TGTGCCTGGCGTTCATCGGGACTAGCGGGCAATGAGCAGTTCTTC. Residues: CAWRSSGLAGNEQFF.

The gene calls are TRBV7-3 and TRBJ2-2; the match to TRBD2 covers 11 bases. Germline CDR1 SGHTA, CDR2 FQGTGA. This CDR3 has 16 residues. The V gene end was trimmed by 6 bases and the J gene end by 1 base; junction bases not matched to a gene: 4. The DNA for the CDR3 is TGTGCCAGCAGTCCGGGACTAGCGGAGAACACCGGGGAGCTGTTTTTT. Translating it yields CASSPGLAENTGELFF.

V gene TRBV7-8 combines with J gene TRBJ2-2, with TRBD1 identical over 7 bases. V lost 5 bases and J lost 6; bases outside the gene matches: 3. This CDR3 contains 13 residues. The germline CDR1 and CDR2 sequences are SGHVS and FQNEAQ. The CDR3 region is CASSDGTAGELFF. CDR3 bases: TGTGCCAGCAGCGACGGGACAGCCGGGGAGCTGTTTTTT.

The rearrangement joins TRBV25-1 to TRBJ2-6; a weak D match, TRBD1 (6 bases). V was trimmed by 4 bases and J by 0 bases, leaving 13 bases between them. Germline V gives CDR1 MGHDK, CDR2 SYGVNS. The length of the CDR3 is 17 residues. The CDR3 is CASSGGPRGSGANVLTF. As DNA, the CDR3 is TGTGCCAGCAGTGGGGGGCCCAGAGGCTCTGGGGCCAACGTCCTGACTTTC.

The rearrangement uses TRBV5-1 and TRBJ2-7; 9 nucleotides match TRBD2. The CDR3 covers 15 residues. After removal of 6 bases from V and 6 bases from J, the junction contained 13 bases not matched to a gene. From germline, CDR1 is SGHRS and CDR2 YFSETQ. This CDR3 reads CASTPLRTSAGEQYF. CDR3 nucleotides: TGCGCCAGCACCCCCCTACGGACTAGCGCGGGCGAGCAGTACTTC.

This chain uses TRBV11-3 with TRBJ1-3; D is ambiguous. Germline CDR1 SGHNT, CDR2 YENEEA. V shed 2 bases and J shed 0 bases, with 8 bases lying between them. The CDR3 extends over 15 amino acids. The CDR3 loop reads CASSLRQDSGNTIYF. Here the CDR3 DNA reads TGTGCCAGCAGCTTAAGGCAGGACTCTGGAAACACCATATATTTT. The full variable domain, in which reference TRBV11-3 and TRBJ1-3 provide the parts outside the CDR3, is EAGVVQSPRYKIIEKKQPVAFWCNPISGHNTLYWYLQNLGQGPELLIRYENEEAVDDSQLPKDRFSAERLKGVDSTLKIQPAELGDSAVYLCASSLRQDSGNTIYFGEGSWLTVV.

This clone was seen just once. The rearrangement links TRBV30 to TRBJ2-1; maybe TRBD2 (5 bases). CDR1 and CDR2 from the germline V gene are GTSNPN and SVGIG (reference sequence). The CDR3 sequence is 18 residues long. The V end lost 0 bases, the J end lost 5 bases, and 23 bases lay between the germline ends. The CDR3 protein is CAWSVSLLRAKPNNEQFF. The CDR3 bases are TGTGCCTGGAGTGTCTCCCTACTGCGGGCAAAACCAAACAATGAGCAGTTCTTC.

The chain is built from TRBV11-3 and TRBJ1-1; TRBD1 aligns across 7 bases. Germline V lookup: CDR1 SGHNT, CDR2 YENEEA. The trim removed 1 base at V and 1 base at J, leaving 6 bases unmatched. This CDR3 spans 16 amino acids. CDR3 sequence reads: CASSLGTGVANTEAFF. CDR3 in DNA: TGTGCCAGCAGCTTAGGTACAGGGGTAGCGAACACTGAAGCTTTCTTT.

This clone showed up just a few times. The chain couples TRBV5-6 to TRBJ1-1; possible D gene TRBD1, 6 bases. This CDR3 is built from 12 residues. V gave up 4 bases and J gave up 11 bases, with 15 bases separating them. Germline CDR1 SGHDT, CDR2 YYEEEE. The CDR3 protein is CASSQAGTWAFF. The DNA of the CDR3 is TGTGCCAGCAGCCAGGCCGGGACATGGGCTTTCTTT.

The CDR3 here is CASSQGPGLYTGELFF. CDR3 sequence (DNA): TGCGCCAGCAGCCAAGGGCCGGGACTTTACACCGGGGAGCTGTTTTTT. V gene TRBV4-1 combines with J gene TRBJ2-2; possible D gene TRBD2, 6 bases. V gave up 1 base and J gave up 3 bases, with 12 bases separating them. This CDR3 spans 16 amino acids. The germline gives CDR1 MGHRA, CDR2 YSYEKL.

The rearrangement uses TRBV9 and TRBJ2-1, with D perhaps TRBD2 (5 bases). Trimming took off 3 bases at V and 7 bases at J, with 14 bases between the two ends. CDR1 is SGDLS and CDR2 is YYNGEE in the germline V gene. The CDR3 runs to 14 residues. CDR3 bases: TGTGCCAGCAGCGCGGGATCCGTTAAAAATGAGCAGTTCTTC. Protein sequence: CASSAGSVKNEQFF.

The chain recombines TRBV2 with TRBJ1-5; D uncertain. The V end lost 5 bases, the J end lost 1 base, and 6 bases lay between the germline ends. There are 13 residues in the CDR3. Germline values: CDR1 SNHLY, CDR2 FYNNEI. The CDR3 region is CASSPQSNQPQHF. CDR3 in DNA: TGTGCCAGCAGTCCCCAGAGCAATCAGCCCCAGCATTTT.

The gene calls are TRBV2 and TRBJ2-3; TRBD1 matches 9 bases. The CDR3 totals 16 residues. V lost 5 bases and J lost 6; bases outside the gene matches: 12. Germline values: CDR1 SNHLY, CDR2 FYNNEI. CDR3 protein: CASSSRDRALGDTQYF. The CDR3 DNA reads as TGTGCCAGCAGTTCGCGGGACAGGGCCCTGGGGGATACGCAGTATTTT.

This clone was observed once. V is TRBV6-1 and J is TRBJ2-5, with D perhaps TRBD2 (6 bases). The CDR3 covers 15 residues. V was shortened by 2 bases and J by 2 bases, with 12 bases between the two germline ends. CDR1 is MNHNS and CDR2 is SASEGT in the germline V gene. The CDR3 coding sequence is TGTGCCAGCAGTGAACTGACTGCGGGGCAAGAGACCCAGTACTTC. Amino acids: CASSELTAGQETQYF.

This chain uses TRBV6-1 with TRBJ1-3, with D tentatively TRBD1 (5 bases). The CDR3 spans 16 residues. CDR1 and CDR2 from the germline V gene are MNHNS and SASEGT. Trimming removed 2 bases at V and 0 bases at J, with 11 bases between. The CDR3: CASSELGPSSGNTIYF. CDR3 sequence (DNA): TGTGCCAGCAGTGAACTGGGGCCCAGCTCTGGAAACACCATATATTTT.

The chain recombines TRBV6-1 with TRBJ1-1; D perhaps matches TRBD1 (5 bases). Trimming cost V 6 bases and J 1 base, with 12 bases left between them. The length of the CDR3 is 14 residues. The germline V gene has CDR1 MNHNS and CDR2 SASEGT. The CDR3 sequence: CASRTGDPNTEAFF. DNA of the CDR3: TGTGCCAGCAGGACGGGGGACCCGAACACTGAAGCTTTCTTT.

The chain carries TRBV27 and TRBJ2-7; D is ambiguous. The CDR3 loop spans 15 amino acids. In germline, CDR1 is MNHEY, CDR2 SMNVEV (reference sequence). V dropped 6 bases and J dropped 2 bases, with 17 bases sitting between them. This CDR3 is CASRHLIQATYEQYF. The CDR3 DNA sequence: TGTGCCAGCAGGCATTTAATCCAGGCCACCTACGAGCAGTACTTC.

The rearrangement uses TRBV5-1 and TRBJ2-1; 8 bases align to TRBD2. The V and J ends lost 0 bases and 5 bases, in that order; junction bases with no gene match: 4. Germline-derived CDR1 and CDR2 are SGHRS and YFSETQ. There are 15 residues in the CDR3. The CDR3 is CASSLVLAGNNEQFF. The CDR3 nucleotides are TGCGCCAGCAGCTTGGTCCTAGCGGGCAACAATGAGCAGTTCTTC.